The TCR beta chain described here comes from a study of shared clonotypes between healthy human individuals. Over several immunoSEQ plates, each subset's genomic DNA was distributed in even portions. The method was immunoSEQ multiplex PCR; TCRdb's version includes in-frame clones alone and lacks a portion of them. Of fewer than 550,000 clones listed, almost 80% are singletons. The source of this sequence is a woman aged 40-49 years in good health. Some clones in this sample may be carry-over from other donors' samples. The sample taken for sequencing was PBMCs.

The CDR3 bases are TGCAGCGCCGGGAGGGCAGGGGGGGACAATGAGCAGTTCTTC. It encodes CSAGRAGGDNEQFF. The V and J genes are TRBV29-1 and TRBJ2-1; possibly TRBD2 for D (8 bases). Germline-derived CDR1 and CDR2 are SQVTM and ANQGSEA. CDR3 length equals 14 residues. V lost 7 bases and J 5 bases, leaving 18 bases between the germline ends.